The 24 T cell receptor beta chains reported below all come from one sample, sequenced in a study of patients and donors after allogeneic stem cell transplantation (dated by TCRdb to the early 2020s). Library prep was done by RT-PCR. TCRdb lists the instrument as NextSeq 550. TCRdb reworked the public reads: Q25 trimming with fastp, MiXCR clone assembly, productive beta chains retained. When rows share a CDR3 protein, they turn into one entry using the most common DNA and genes. Here the sample has 150,000 to 200,000 distinct CDR3 sequences; nearly 25% occur a single time. The ten largest clones add up to roughly a quarter of the sample. Material for sequencing was blood, either unsorted or a sorted T cell fraction (not recorded which). The receptors stem from a human donor who was either an allogeneic HSCT recipient or a stem cell or donor lymphocyte infusion donor (not recorded which). It is not recorded whose cells these are; they may come from a transplant donor.

This clonotype was seen more than once but under ten times. V usage is TRBV6-6 and J usage is TRBJ1-1; 7 bases align to TRBD1. The CDR3 has 15 amino acids. The V segment lost 5 bases and the J segment 3 bases; nucleotides outside the gene matches: 9. The germline gives CDR1 MNHNY, CDR2 SVGAGI (reference sequence). CDR3 in DNA: TGTGCCAGCAGTCGGGACAGTTCCGTGGACACTGAAGCTTTCTTT. Amino acid sequence: CASSRDSSVDTEAFF.

CDR3 DNA sequence: TGTGCCAGCACTGACGCCGCCAATGAGCAGTTCTTC. Protein: CASTDAANEQFF. The rearrangement uses TRBV6-2 or TRBV6-3 and TRBJ2-1; D remains unclear. The CDR3 is 12 amino acids. Germline lookup yields CDR1 MNHEY and CDR2 SVGEGT. Trimming cost V 7 bases and J 6 bases, with 10 bases left between them.

This clonotype was seen more than once but under ten times. The chain uses TRBV10-3 and TRBJ2-1; D possibly uses TRBD1 or TRBD2 (7 bases each). Between the trimmed V and J ends, which lost 2 bases and 8 bases, there was a span of 22 bases. The germline CDR1 and CDR2 sequences are ENHRY and SYGVKD. CDR3 size: 17 residues. Written as DNA, the CDR3 is TGTGCCATCAGTGAGCCGATACATGCAGGGGGGGTTGATGAGCAGTTCTTC. As protein: CAISEPIHAGGVDEQFF.

J is TRBJ1-5 and V is TRBV20-1; TRBD1 matches 8 bases. The CDR3 has 15 residues. Trimming took 0 bases from V and 11 from J; bases not matched to a gene: 12. Germline V gene sequence: CDR1 DFQATT, CDR2 SNEGSKA (reference sequence). The CDR3 here is CSARDDPGGALAQHF. The CDR3 nucleotides are TGCAGTGCTAGAGATGATCCAGGGGGCGCGTTGGCCCAGCATTTT.

There are a few counts of this clonotype. The chain uses TRBV12-3 or TRBV12-4 and TRBJ1-2; 7 nucleotides match TRBD1. V was clipped by 5 bases and J by 8 bases; unmatched bases: 8. This CDR3 is 13 amino acids long. The DNA of the CDR3 is TGTGCCAGCAGTGGAACAGGGGCATGGGGCTACACCTTC. Translation: CASSGTGAWGYTF.

This clonotype was detected only a few times. The genes are TRBV5-1 and TRBJ2-2; 10 bases are a match to TRBD2. This CDR3 is 15 amino acids long. V trimming: 4 bases; J trimming: 6 bases; junction bases outside the gene matches: 6. Germline CDR1 SGHRS, CDR2 YFSETQ. The CDR3 loop is CASSPLAGVAGELFF. The CDR3 region has the DNA TGCGCCAGCAGCCCTCTAGCGGGAGTGGCCGGGGAGCTGTTTTTT.

This clonotype has only a few counts. The chain links TRBV6-6 to TRBJ1-3; D ambiguous. Germline V gene data show CDR1 as MNHNY and CDR2 as SVGAGI (reference sequence). The CDR3 totals 11 residues. V was shortened by 2 bases and J by 11 bases, with 7 bases between the two germline ends. CDR3 coding DNA: TGTGCCAGCAGTTACCCTGGGTCCATATATTTT. This gives the protein CASSYPGSIYF.

This rearrangement joins TRBV5-1 to TRBJ1-2; D remains ambiguous. This CDR3 is built from 14 residues. Trimming stripped 0 bases from V and 1 base from J, with 7 bases between. Germline lookup yields CDR1 SGHRS and CDR2 YFSETQ. The CDR3 spells CASSLDQINYGYTF. The CDR3, as DNA: TGCGCCAGCAGCTTGGATCAGATTAACTATGGCTACACCTTC.

The chain uses TRBV7-8 and TRBJ2-1, with no clear D. The CDR3 totals 17 residues. Trimming removed 2 bases at V and 0 bases at J, with 14 bases between. Germline CDR1 SGHVS, CDR2 FQNEAQ. The CDR3 spells CASSLRVVRDSYNEQFF. The CDR3 region has the DNA TGTGCCAGCAGCTTAAGAGTGGTAAGAGACTCCTACAATGAGCAGTTCTTC.

The CDR3 region is CATSRDSGKNIQYF. The CDR3 bases are TGTGCCACCAGCAGAGATTCTGGCAAAAACATTCAGTACTTC. The chain recombines TRBV15 with TRBJ2-4; D unresolved. The CDR3 is 14 residues long. The V and J ends lost 0 bases and 3 bases respectively, with 6 bases between them. The germline gives CDR1 LNHNV, CDR2 YYDKDF (reference sequence).

This clonotype was observed a few times. The rearrangement uses TRBV7-9 and TRBJ2-6; D unclear. Trimming stripped 9 bases from V and 9 bases from J, with 12 bases between. CDR1 SEHNR and CDR2 FQNEAQ come from the germline V gene (reference sequence). The CDR3 contains 12 residues. CDR3 bases: TGTGCCAGTCGAGAGGTACTCAACGTCCTGACTTTC. Encoded protein: CASREVLNVLTF.

The chain uses TRBV23-1 and TRBJ1-2, with 8 bases aligning to TRBD1. TRBV23-1 is noted as an ORF with a role that remains uncertain. After removal of 4 bases from V and 2 bases from J, the junction contained 12 bases not matched to a gene. The CDR3 has 17 residues. DNA for the CDR3: TGCGCCAGCAGTCTTGACCTCCGGGACAGGATAAACTATGGCTACACCTTC. Translation gives CASSLDLRDRINYGYTF.

The rearrangement links TRBV7-6 to TRBJ2-3; tentative D call: TRBD2 (6 bases). Trimming stripped 2 bases from V and 7 bases from J, with 10 bases between. Germline lookup yields CDR1 SGHVS and CDR2 FNYEAQ. This CDR3 has 13 amino acids. The CDR3 reads CASSLWGEHTQYF. DNA for the CDR3: TGTGCCAGCAGCTTATGGGGGGAGCATACGCAGTATTTT.

This chain uses TRBV12-3 or TRBV12-4 with TRBJ2-3; TRBD1 or TRBD2 may be the D gene (7 bases each). The CDR3 extends over 15 amino acids. V was shortened by 9 bases and J by 2 bases, with 18 bases between the two germline ends. CDR3 region: CASLPGGQPTDTQYF. The CDR3 nucleotides read TGTGCCAGTCTCCCGGGGGGACAGCCCACAGATACGCAGTATTTT.

CDR3 DNA: TGTGCCATCACCGGGGAAGCAGGCATTCAGTACTTC. This codes for CAITGEAGIQYF. This chain links TRBV10-3 with TRBJ2-4; TRBD2 might be the D (5 bases). Trimming stripped 7 bases from V and 9 bases from J, with 13 bases between. Germline V gene lookup returns CDR1 ENHRY and CDR2 SYGVKD. CDR3 length: 12 amino acids.

In its sample, this clonotype was seen a few times. V gene TRBV7-2 combines with J gene TRBJ1-3; 8 bases line up with TRBD1. Looked up from germline, CDR1 is SGHTA and CDR2 is FQGNSA. J gave up 2 bases and V 7 bases, and 10 bases lay outside the gene matches. This CDR3 is built from 16 residues. Here the CDR3 DNA reads TGTGCCAGCACCCCCCCGGCCAGGGGGCCTGGAAACACCATATATTTT. The encoded protein is CASTPPARGPGNTIYF.

This clonotype turned up a few times. The chain links TRBV12-3 or TRBV12-4 to TRBJ1-2; D is undetermined. The CDR3 runs 13 residues. Trimming took off 5 bases at V and 4 bases at J, with 11 bases between the two ends. The CDR3 reads CASSPSGFYGYTF. The DNA for the CDR3 is TGTGCCAGCAGTCCGAGTGGATTCTATGGCTACACCTTC.

This clonotype was seen more than once but under ten times. The chain links TRBV7-6 to TRBJ1-6; D not certain. The V gene lost 1 base and the J gene lost 10 bases, with 8 bases spanning the gap. CDR3 length: 13 residues. Germline lookup yields CDR1 SGHVS and CDR2 FNYEAQ. The CDR3 is CASSLGEGSPLHF. DNA of the CDR3: TGTGCCAGCAGCTTAGGCGAGGGATCACCCCTCCACTTT.

The chain joins TRBV20-1 to TRBJ1-1; D might be TRBD1 (6 bases). The CDR3 is 13 residues long. From germline, CDR1 is DFQATT and CDR2 SNEGSKA (reference sequence). V shed 7 bases and J shed 4 bases, with 16 bases lying between them. This chain's CDR3 is CSGQQGGSTEAFF. The CDR3 bases are TGCAGTGGTCAACAGGGTGGAAGCACTGAAGCTTTCTTT.

In this sample, this clonotype turned up a few times. The V call is TRBV5-5, the J call TRBJ1-4, with D tentatively TRBD1 (6 bases). The CDR3 covers 16 residues. Germline V CDR1 and CDR2: SGHKS, YYEKEE (reference sequence). V was shortened by 4 bases and J by 3 bases, with 16 bases between the two germline ends. The CDR3 region is CASSKQGVFANEKLFF. CDR3 bases: TGTGCCAGCAGCAAACAGGGTGTTTTTGCTAATGAAAAACTGTTTTTT.

This sequence joins TRBV20-1 and TRBJ2-7; D might be TRBD2 (6 bases). This CDR3 is built from 13 residues. Germline V gives CDR1 DFQATT, CDR2 SNEGSKA (reference sequence). Deletions cut 4 bases from V and 5 bases from J, with 15 bases between. The CDR3 protein is CSATHSGGHEQYF. The CDR3 DNA reads as TGCAGTGCTACCCACAGTGGAGGGCACGAGCAGTACTTC.

The V and J genes are TRBV5-1 and TRBJ1-3; D uncertain. The ends were cut back, 0 bases at V and 0 bases at J, with 10 bases in the middle. This CDR3 has 16 amino acids. Germline assignment: CDR1 SGHRS and CDR2 YFSETQ. The CDR3 reads CASSLVGFSSGNTIYF. The CDR3 nucleotides read TGCGCCAGCAGCTTGGTGGGGTTTAGCTCTGGAAACACCATATATTTT. The entire variable domain, with the rest obtained from reference TRBV5-1 and TRBJ1-3, is as follows: KAGVTQTPRYLIKTRGQQVTLSCSPISGHRSVSWYQQTPGQGLQFLFEYFSETQRNKGNFPGRFSGRQFSNSRSEMNVSTLELGDSALYLCASSLVGFSSGNTIYFGEGSWLTVV.

The V call is TRBV6-5, the J call TRBJ2-1, with unresolved D. The CDR3 runs 14 residues. Germline CDR1 and CDR2: MNHEY and SVGAGI. Trimming removed 2 bases at V and 4 bases at J, with 9 bases between. The CDR3 bases are TGTGCCAGCAGTTACGGTGCCGCATACAATGAGCAGTTCTTC. Encoded protein: CASSYGAAYNEQFF.

The chain recombines TRBV6-5 with TRBJ2-7; D possibly corresponds to TRBD1 (6 bases). Looked up from germline, CDR1 is MNHEY and CDR2 is SVGAGI. This CDR3 has 14 residues. V was pared by 6 bases and J by 0 bases, with 12 bases between. For the CDR3, the DNA is TGTGCCAGCAGCCTCGACAGGATCTCCTACGAGCAGTACTTC. Its protein product is CASSLDRISYEQYF.